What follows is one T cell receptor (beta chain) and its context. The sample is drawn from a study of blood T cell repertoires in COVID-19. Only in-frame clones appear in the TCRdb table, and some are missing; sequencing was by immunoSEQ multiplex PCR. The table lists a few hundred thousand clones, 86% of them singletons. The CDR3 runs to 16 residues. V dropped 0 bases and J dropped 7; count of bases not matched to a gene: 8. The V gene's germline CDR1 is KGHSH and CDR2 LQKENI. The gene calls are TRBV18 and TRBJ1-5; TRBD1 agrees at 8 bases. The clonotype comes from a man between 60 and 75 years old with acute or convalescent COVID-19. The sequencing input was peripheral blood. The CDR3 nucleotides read TGTGCCAGCTCACCACCCCCACAGGGGGAGCGACAGCCCCAGCATTTT. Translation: CASSPPPQGERQPQHF.